This T cell receptor (beta chain) was captured by sequencing in a study of CD8 T cells in Susac syndrome. Regarding the study as a whole: Clonal expansion was present among Susac CD8+ cells. This expansion reached its peak in TEMRA cells and in active patients.

On this clonotype itself: Antigen specificity is unknown.

Germline CDR1 SGHNT, CDR2 YYREEE (reference sequence). The CDR3 extends over 15 amino acids. V gave up 0 bases and J gave up 8 bases; unmatched junction bases: 4. Reverse transcription of about 0.45 to 1 ug RNA was carried out with random hexamers. Amplification of TCR beta CDR3 used immunoSEQ multiplex PCR across 54 Vbeta and 13 Jbeta. TCRdb re-called the immunoSEQ multiplex PCR reads through MiXCR, storing one row per CDR3 protein. The sample has over 100,000 distinct CDR3 sequences; 90% to 95% are singletons. TCR beta from blood CD8+ and CD4+ T cells was sequenced. The diagnostic criteria were recently defined, and patients with Susac syndrome met them for definite or probable disease.

This chain links TRBV5-4 with TRBJ2-1; 11 bases are a match to TRBD2. Material: CD8+ T cells from PBMCs. The TCR comes from a human donor with Susac syndrome. The CDR3 spells CASSLGLAGGYEQFF. CDR3 in DNA: TGTGCCAGCAGCTTGGGGCTAGCGGGGGGATATGAGCAGTTCTTC.